The 21 T cell receptor beta chains below all came from one sample that was sequenced in a study of cytomegalovirus exposure and HLA in healthy donors. 60 Vbeta and 13 Jbeta primers were used in PCR. The protocol was immunoSEQ multiplex PCR, while the TCRdb copy is restricted to in-frame clones and leaves out a portion. The sample has some 99,000 clones; roughly 70% are singletons. The sample taken for sequencing was PBMCs. These receptor sequences come from a woman aged 70 to 79 in good health and CMV-seropositive.

The CDR3 DNA reads as TGCGCCAGCAGTGGTAGCGGGGGGGCGCACGAGCAGTACTTC. Translating it yields CASSGSGGAHEQYF. The V gene is TRBV10-1, the J gene TRBJ2-7; 11 nucleotides agree with TRBD2. This CDR3 spans 14 amino acids. J lost 5 bases, V lost 4 bases, and 4 bases had no gene match. CDR1 is WNHNN and CDR2 is SYGVQD in the germline V gene (reference sequence).

This clone was counted between two and nine times. The genes are TRBV2 and TRBJ2-6; no clear D gene. V was trimmed by 4 bases and J by 0 bases, leaving 7 bases between them. Germline CDR1 SNHLY, CDR2 FYNNEI. The CDR3 totals 15 residues. The CDR3 nucleotides are TGTGCCAGCAGTGCTGGAGCCTCTGGGGCCAACGTCCTGACTTTC. It encodes CASSAGASGANVLTF.

The chain couples TRBV5-6 to TRBJ1-2, with 8 positions matching TRBD1. This CDR3 has 15 residues. Germline V lookup: CDR1 SGHDT, CDR2 YYEEEE. CDR3 loop: CGSRQGALLNYGYTF. In DNA, the CDR3 is TGTGGGAGCCGCCAGGGGGCTCTTTTAAACTATGGCTACACCTTC.

This chain connects TRBV19 to TRBJ2-3; 13 bases fit TRBD2. The CDR3 has 14 amino acids. CDR1 is LNHDA and CDR2 is SQIVND in the germline V gene (reference sequence). The V and J ends lost 8 bases and 4 bases, in that order; junction bases with no gene match: 3. CDR3 sequence reads: CASGLAGVPDTQYF. The CDR3 DNA is TGTGCCAGTGGACTAGCGGGGGTTCCAGATACGCAGTATTTT.

The table lists this clone with a few counts. The chain joins TRBV29-1 to TRBJ1-3; no definite D call. Trimming stripped 4 bases from V and 4 bases from J, with 8 bases between. The CDR3 contains 12 residues. The germline gives CDR1 SQVTM, CDR2 ANQGSEA. As DNA, the CDR3 is TGCAGCGTTGCTATTGAAGGAAACACCATATATTTT. Translated: CSVAIEGNTIYF.

The chain employs TRBV9 and TRBJ1-6; possibly TRBD1 for D (6 bases). Trimming stripped 1 base from V and 4 bases from J, with 9 bases between. This CDR3 contains 15 residues. CDR1 and CDR2 (germline): SGDLS, YYNGEE. CDR3 sequence (DNA): TGTGCCAGCAGCGTAATGGACAGTTATAATTCACCCCTCCACTTT. Its translation: CASSVMDSYNSPLHF.

The chain couples TRBV6-5 to TRBJ2-3; D might be TRBD2 (6 bases). CDR3 length equals 14 residues. The germline V gene has CDR1 MNHEY and CDR2 SVGAGI. V gave up 8 bases and J gave up 2 bases, with 14 bases separating them. CDR3 sequence: CASRSDYITDTQYF. The DNA of the CDR3 is TGTGCCAGCCGGTCGGACTATATCACAGATACGCAGTATTTT.

V and J are TRBV10-3 and TRBJ1-1, with D possibly TRBD1 on 6 matching bases. V shed 6 bases and J shed 4 bases, with 18 bases lying between them. Germline V gene lookup returns CDR1 ENHRY and CDR2 SYGVKD. The length of the CDR3 is 15 residues. CDR3 sequence reads: CAISPASGGGTEAFF. DNA of the CDR3: TGTGCCATCAGCCCGGCCTCGGGGGGCGGCACTGAAGCTTTCTTT.

The rearrangement links TRBV5-6 to TRBJ2-7, with a tentative D call TRBD2 (5 bases). Trimming took 4 bases from V and 2 from J, leaving 13 bases between them. CDR3 size: 14 residues. Germline V gene sequence: CDR1 SGHDT, CDR2 YYEEEE. The CDR3 sequence: CASSRGQVPYEQYF. The CDR3 DNA reads TGTGCCAGCAGCCGGGGTCAGGTCCCCTACGAGCAGTACTTC. Filled out from reference TRBV5-6 and TRBJ2-7, the complete variable domain reads DAGVTQSPTHLIKTRGQQVTLRCSPKSGHDTVSWYQQALGQGPQFIFQYYEEEERQRGNFPDRFSGHQFPNYSSELNVNALLLGDSALYLCASSRGQVPYEQYFGPGTRLTVT.

The rearrangement uses TRBV4-1 and TRBJ2-1, with 11 bases that match TRBD2. Germline CDR1 and CDR2: MGHRA and YSYEKL. The ends lost 1 base at V and 1 base at J; junction bases unmatched: 6. The CDR3 totals 18 residues. The CDR3, as DNA: TGCGCCAGCAGCCAAGGACTAGCGGGGCTCCCATCCTACAATGAGCAGTTCTTC. It translates to CASSQGLAGLPSYNEQFF.

This chain joins TRBV30 and TRBJ2-5; D is unclear. The CDR3 loop spans 12 amino acids. Germline V gives CDR1 GTSNPN, CDR2 SVGIG (reference sequence). The V and J ends lost 4 bases and 5 bases respectively, with 11 bases between them. DNA of the CDR3: TGTGCCTGGACCTCTCCCGGGGAGACCCAGTACTTC. Translating gives CAWTSPGETQYF.

This clone was detected a few times. V usage is TRBV19 and J usage is TRBJ2-3; possibly TRBD2 for D (6 bases). Germline V CDR1 and CDR2: LNHDA, SQIVND (reference sequence). The V end was cut by 3 bases, the J end by 2 bases, with 12 bases between. This CDR3 has 15 amino acids. The CDR3 here is CASSIGGLVTDTQYF. As DNA, the CDR3 is TGTGCCAGTAGTATCGGGGGATTGGTCACAGATACGCAGTATTTT.

This clone was counted only a few times. The V gene is TRBV6-6, the J gene TRBJ2-1; 9 nucleotides match TRBD1. Germline V gene sequence: CDR1 MNHNY, CDR2 SVGAGI (reference sequence). Trimming at V came to 4 bases and at J to 2 bases, leaving 3 bases not matched to a gene. The CDR3 totals 15 residues. The CDR3 DNA follows: TGTGCCAGCAGTTCCCGACAGGGGGCCTACAATGAGCAGTTCTTC. Its protein is CASSSRQGAYNEQFF.

The chain carries TRBV5-1 and TRBJ1-2, with TRBD1 identical over 9 bases. V shed 4 bases, J shed 7 bases, and the junction held 8 bases outside the gene matches. Germline lookup yields CDR1 SGHRS and CDR2 YFSETQ. This CDR3 has 14 amino acids. As DNA, the CDR3 is TGCGCCAGCAGCCCAGAACAGGGGGCGCTTGGCTACACCTTC. Translation: CASSPEQGALGYTF.

The chain couples TRBV6-1 to TRBJ1-6; 8 bases align to TRBD1. J lost 9 bases, V lost 5 bases, and 6 bases had no gene match. The germline gives CDR1 MNHNS, CDR2 SASEGT. The CDR3 runs 14 residues. CDR3 bases: TGTGCCAGCAGTATGGACAGGGAACTTTCACCCCTCCACTTT. It codes for CASSMDRELSPLHF.

As for this clone: Other nucleotide sequences in the sample specify the same CDR3. CDR3 in DNA: TGTGCCATCAGAGGACAGGGGCCCTCCTACGAGCAGTACTTC. It specifies CAIRGQGPSYEQYF. The chain couples TRBV10-3 to TRBJ2-7, with 9 bases lining up with TRBD1. The length of the CDR3 is 14 residues. V gave up 6 bases and J gave up 0 bases; unmatched junction bases: 3. CDR1 and CDR2 (germline): ENHRY, SYGVKD.

The gene calls are TRBV10-3 and TRBJ2-3; D not resolved. The CDR3 sequence is 13 residues long. V was cut by 2 bases and J by 6 bases, with 9 bases left in between. The germline CDR1 and CDR2 sequences are ENHRY and SYGVKD. The CDR3 region is CAISEGAADTQYF. In DNA form, the CDR3 reads TGTGCCATCAGTGAGGGAGCTGCTGATACGCAGTATTTT.

V is TRBV7-2 and J is TRBJ2-1; D gene uncertain. Trimming shortened V by 6 bases and J by 3 bases, and 6 bases separated the two germline ends. Germline V gene sequence: CDR1 SGHTA, CDR2 FQGNSA. This CDR3 region has 12 residues. CDR3 DNA: TGTGCCAGCAGGGCCAGCTACAATGAGCAGTTCTTC. Residues: CASRASYNEQFF.

The J gene is TRBJ2-1, the V gene TRBV5-6; 7 nucleotides agree with TRBD1. Germline lookup yields CDR1 SGHDT and CDR2 YYEEEE. The junction had 2 bases not matched to a gene; V was cut back by 0 bases and J by 8 bases. The CDR3 has 13 amino acids. CDR3 nucleotides: TGTGCCAGCAGCTTGGGACAGGGCTATGAGCAGTTCTTC. Its protein product is CASSLGQGYEQFF. Supplemented by reference TRBV5-6 and TRBJ2-1, the full variable domain reads DAGVTQSPTHLIKTRGQQVTLRCSPKSGHDTVSWYQQALGQGPQFIFQYYEEEERQRGNFPDRFSGHQFPNYSSELNVNALLLGDSALYLCASSLGQGYEQFFGPGTRLTVL.

This clone has only a few counts. This chain uses TRBV27 with TRBJ2-7; TRBD2 agrees at 15 bases. Germline trimming cut 5 bases from V and 6 bases from J; bases unmatched to any gene: 5. Germline-derived CDR1 and CDR2 are MNHEY and SMNVEV (reference sequence). The CDR3 runs to 15 residues. DNA for the CDR3: TGTGCCAGCAGTCGGACTAGCGGGGGGGCGGGCGAGCAGTACTTC. This gives the protein CASSRTSGGAGEQYF.

A single count supports this clone. The chain uses TRBV6-5 and TRBJ2-5, with TRBD2 matching over 7 bases. This CDR3 has 14 amino acids. V was pared by 5 bases and J by 2 bases, with 5 bases of the junction left unmatched. Per germline, CDR1 MNHEY and CDR2 SVGAGI. In nucleotides, the CDR3 is TGTGCCAGCAGTATGGGGGGGGTTCAAGAGACCCAGTACTTC. Translating it yields CASSMGGVQETQYF.